The 8 T cell receptor beta chains given below trace back to one sample, sequenced in a study of Graves' ophthalmopathy and Graves' hyperthyroidism. The authors amplified TCR beta CDR3 regions from RNA transcripts. Investigators did first-round RT-PCR with HTBI primers, then second-round multiplex PCR. TCRdb itself ran the multiplex PCR reads through MiXCR, one entry per CDR3 protein. The data show 450,000 or so distinct CDR3 sequences, with over 13% seen just once and 9.5% to 10% held by the top ten. Sequencing was performed on blood. These receptors came from a woman aged 30 to 39 with Graves' ophthalmopathy.

This clonotype was observed at least ten times. The chain employs TRBV12-3 or TRBV12-4 and TRBJ1-1; D ambiguous. The CDR3 consists of 14 residues. Trimming cost V 6 bases and J 1 base, with 12 bases left between them. The CDR3 reads CASSPRRTNTEAFF. Here the CDR3 DNA reads TGTGCCAGCAGCCCTCGAAGGACGAACACTGAAGCTTTCTTT.

This clonotype has a count of ten or more. The genes are TRBV11-1 and TRBJ1-2, with 8 positions matching TRBD1. V was clipped by 7 bases and J by 4 bases; unmatched bases: 14. The CDR3 loop spans 16 amino acids. Germline V gene lookup returns CDR1 SGHAT and CDR2 FQDESV (reference sequence). CDR3 loop: CASTTPRGRVVYGYTF. In DNA form, the CDR3 reads TGTGCCAGCACAACCCCCAGGGGGCGCGTAGTCTATGGCTACACCTTC.

This clonotype came up many times. The chain has TRBV6-5 and TRBJ2-7; D gene uncertain. Between the trimmed V and J ends, which lost 7 bases and 2 bases, there was a span of 12 bases. The CDR3 is 13 amino acids. Germline assignment: CDR1 MNHEY and CDR2 SVGAGI. DNA of the CDR3: TGTGCCAGCAATTTGATAAGGACCTACGAGCAGTACTTC. As protein: CASNLIRTYEQYF.

The CDR3 protein is CASSLGVDTGELFF. CDR3 coding DNA: TGTGCCAGCAGCTTAGGGGTGGACACCGGGGAGCTGTTTTTT. The chain has TRBV7-6 and TRBJ2-2; D not certain. The CDR3 totals 14 residues. The germline V and J ends were trimmed by 1 base and 3 bases, with 6 bases remaining between them. Germline-derived CDR1 and CDR2 are SGHVS and FNYEAQ.

In its sample, this clonotype was seen many times. The gene calls are TRBV2 and TRBJ2-7, with 10 positions matching TRBD2. The germline gives CDR1 SNHLY, CDR2 FYNNEI. V shed 0 bases and J 4 bases; nucleotides not matched to a gene: 9. The CDR3 is 17 amino acids. CDR3 in DNA: TGTGCCAGCAGTGAAGCGCGTGGACTAGCGGCTCCTTACGAGCAGTACTTC. Translated, it gives CASSEARGLAAPYEQYF.

This clonotype was observed at least ten times. The chain is built from TRBV6-2 or TRBV6-3 and TRBJ1-1, with D possibly being TRBD1 (5 bases). Germline V gene sequence: CDR1 MNHEY, CDR2 SVGEGT. This CDR3 spans 14 amino acids. V was shortened by 0 bases and J by 6 bases, with 11 bases between the two germline ends. For the CDR3, the DNA is TGTGCCAGCAGTTACTCGGAAGAGGGGCCTGAAGCTTTCTTT. It is translated as CASSYSEEGPEAFF.

The chain carries TRBV3-1 and TRBJ2-7, with 8 nucleotides matching TRBD2. The CDR3 spans 14 residues. Per the germline V gene, CDR1 is LGHDT and CDR2 is YNNKEL (reference sequence). Trimming took 4 bases from V and 5 from J; bases not matched to a gene: 7. The CDR3 DNA is TGTGCCAGCAGCCGCCGGGGGGGGCCCCACGAGCAGTACTTC. Encoded protein: CASSRRGGPHEQYF.

This clonotype was detected ten times or more. The chain joins TRBV11-2 to TRBJ2-3, with 11 nucleotides matching TRBD2. Germline loops: CDR1 SGHAT, CDR2 FQNNGV. The CDR3 has 18 residues. Losses at the gene ends were 1 base for V and 1 base for J; bases not matched to a gene: 7. The CDR3 loop is CASSLGLAGGFGTDTQYF. The CDR3 nucleotides are TGTGCCAGCAGCTTAGGCCTAGCGGGGGGATTTGGCACAGATACGCAGTATTTT.